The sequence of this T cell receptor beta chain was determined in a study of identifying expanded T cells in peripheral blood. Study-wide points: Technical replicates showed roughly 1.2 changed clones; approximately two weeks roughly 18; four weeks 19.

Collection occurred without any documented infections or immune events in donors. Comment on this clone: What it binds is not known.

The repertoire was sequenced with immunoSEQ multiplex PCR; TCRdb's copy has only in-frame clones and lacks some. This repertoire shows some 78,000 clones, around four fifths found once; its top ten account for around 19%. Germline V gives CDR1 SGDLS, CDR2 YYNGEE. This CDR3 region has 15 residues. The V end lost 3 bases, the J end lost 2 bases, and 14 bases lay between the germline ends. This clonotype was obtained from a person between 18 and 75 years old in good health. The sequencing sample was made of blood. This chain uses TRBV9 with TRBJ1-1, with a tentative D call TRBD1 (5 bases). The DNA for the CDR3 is TGTGCCAGCAGCGGACTGACAGCAGTAAACACTGAAGCTTTCTTT. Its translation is CASSGLTAVNTEAFF.